This T cell receptor beta chain comes out of a study of cytomegalovirus exposure and HLA in healthy donors. The CDR3 contains 15 residues. V lost 0 bases and J 2 bases, leaving 11 bases between the germline ends. Germline V gene data show CDR1 as MNHEY and CDR2 as SVGAGI. Details on this clone: Its antigen is unidentified.

Study-wide findings and caveats: Later on, analysis showed that most CMV-associated TCR beta chains appeared to be HLA-restricted.

A multiplex PCR was run with 60 Vbeta primers and 13 Jbeta primers. Profiled with immunoSEQ multiplex PCR; TCRdb holds only in-frame clones, not every one. This sample's table has about 58,000 clones. Sequenced material: PBMCs. This TCR was recovered from a male donor in good health and CMV-seronegative. V usage is TRBV6-5 and J usage is TRBJ2-7; possible D gene TRBD2, 7 bases. The CDR3 region has the DNA TGTGCCAGCAGTTACTCGAAAGGGGGGGCCTACGAGCAGTACTTC. Protein: CASSYSKGGAYEQYF.